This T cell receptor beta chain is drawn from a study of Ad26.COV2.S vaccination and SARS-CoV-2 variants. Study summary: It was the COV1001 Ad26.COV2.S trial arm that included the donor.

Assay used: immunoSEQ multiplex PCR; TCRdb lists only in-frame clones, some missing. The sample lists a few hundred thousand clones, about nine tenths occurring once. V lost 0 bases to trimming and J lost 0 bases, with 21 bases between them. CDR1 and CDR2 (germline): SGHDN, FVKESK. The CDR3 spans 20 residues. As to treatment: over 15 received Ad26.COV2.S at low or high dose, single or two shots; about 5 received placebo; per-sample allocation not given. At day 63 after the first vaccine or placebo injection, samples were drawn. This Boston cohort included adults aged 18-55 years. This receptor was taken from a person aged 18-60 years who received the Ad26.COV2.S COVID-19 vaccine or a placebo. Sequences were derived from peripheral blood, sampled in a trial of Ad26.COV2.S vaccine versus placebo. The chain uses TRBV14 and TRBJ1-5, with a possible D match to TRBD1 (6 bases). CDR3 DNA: TGTGCCAGCAGCCAAGATGGGGTGGGGACAAAGGGAGTTAGCAATCAGCCCCAGCATTTT. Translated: CASSQDGVGTKGVSNQPQHF.